This TCR beta chain was identified in a study of T cell repertoires in cytomegalovirus infection. V trimming: 1 base; J trimming: 1 base; junction bases outside the gene matches: 4. From germline, CDR1 is SGHTA and CDR2 FQGNSA. The CDR3 is 17 residues long. This clonotype was counted at least ten times. Its antigen remains unknown. In TCRdb, the reads were re-called with MiXCR into one record per CDR3 protein. Of about 130,000 distinct CDR3 sequences listed, more than 20% are singletons. This sequence was found in a human donor in good health (CMV status not recorded). Some clones in this sample may be carry-over from other donors' samples. The sequencing input was PBMCs, sequenced either directly or after in vitro stimulation (not recorded which). The chain recombines TRBV7-2 with TRBJ2-3; 11 bases line up with TRBD2. CDR3 nucleotide sequence: TGTGCCAGCAGCTTAGTGGCTAGCGGGGGGCGCACAGATACGCAGTATTTT. Amino acids: CASSLVASGGRTDTQYF.